Detailed here is one TCR beta chain. Its antigen has not been determined. It has no much larger one-base neighbor in the sample; base qualities were not kept. The data stem from a study of blood T cell repertoires in COVID-19 (dated by TCRdb to the early 2020s). Background on the whole study: Samples covering the acute and convalescent phases of COVID-19 were provided by collaborators in the United States, Italy and Spain. Samples came from the ongoing ImmuneRACE study (first 160 participants) plus 1,254 subjects from 6 global collaborators. Sample metadata almost always included a de-identified subject ID, COVID-19 status, age in years and sex. The dataset comprised deeply sampled blood TCRbeta repertoires from subjects exposed to, actively infected with, or recovered from COVID-19. The repertoires were released in a freely available public database intended as a resource for research on the immune response to SARS-CoV-2. Where available, HLA class I and class II types were obtained from metadata supplied by the sample provider rather than from assay-based typing. The material from the prospective study consisted of cDNA or gDNA derived from T cells, B-cell-depleted T cells, or PBMCs.

Results the study describes overall, beyond this receptor: How much clinical and demographic metadata was included differed by source and by participant, and the metadata was provided uncurated.

TCRbeta CDR3 regions were amplified from genomic DNA by means of the immunoSEQ Assay, a bias-controlled multiplex PCR. Regarding the original processing steps: The number of nucleated cells in each sample was estimated by amplification of reference gene primers within the assay. To quantify the absolute abundance of each unique TCRbeta CDR3 rearrangement, sequence reads were collapsed and filtered. For each sample, productive Simpson clonality was calculated as the square root of Simpson's diversity index over productive rearrangements. This immuneACCESS table, as held by TCRdb, lists in-frame sequences with V and J called but not all clones. Of the missing ones, under half trace to an unresolved V gene in checked studies; the others have no known cause. For V, J and clone size, that table is used; D and trimming come from the DNA. The sample contains about 270,000 clones, 83% of them found a single time. The top ten clones comprise 8% to 9.5% of the sample.

Another Seattle source contributed samples from volunteer blood donors who had recovered from COVID-19. The collaborating institutions used their own protocols to collect whole blood in K2EDTA tubes. Collaborator samples were shipped for TCRbeta analysis as frozen whole blood, isolated PBMCs, or DNA extracted from either sample type. Specimen: peripheral blood. The sequence derives from a woman between 50 and 59 years old who had recovered from COVID-19.

The nucleotide sequence is given as TGTGCCAGCAGCCATAGCGGGACTGCCGTTGGGTCCTACAATGAGCAGTTCTTC. Its translation is CASSHSGTAVGSYNEQFF. In this chain, TRBV4-2 is recombined with TRBJ2-1, with TRBD2 identical over 8 junction bases. From V the trimming removes 3 bases and from J it removes 1 base, while the gene matches leave 11 bases of the junction unaccounted for. The CDR3 has 18 amino acids, counting the end cysteine and phenylalanine. CDR3 DNA only is kept here, 54 bases in frame from base 1. CDR1 and CDR2, per the germline V gene, are LGHNA and YNFKEQ.